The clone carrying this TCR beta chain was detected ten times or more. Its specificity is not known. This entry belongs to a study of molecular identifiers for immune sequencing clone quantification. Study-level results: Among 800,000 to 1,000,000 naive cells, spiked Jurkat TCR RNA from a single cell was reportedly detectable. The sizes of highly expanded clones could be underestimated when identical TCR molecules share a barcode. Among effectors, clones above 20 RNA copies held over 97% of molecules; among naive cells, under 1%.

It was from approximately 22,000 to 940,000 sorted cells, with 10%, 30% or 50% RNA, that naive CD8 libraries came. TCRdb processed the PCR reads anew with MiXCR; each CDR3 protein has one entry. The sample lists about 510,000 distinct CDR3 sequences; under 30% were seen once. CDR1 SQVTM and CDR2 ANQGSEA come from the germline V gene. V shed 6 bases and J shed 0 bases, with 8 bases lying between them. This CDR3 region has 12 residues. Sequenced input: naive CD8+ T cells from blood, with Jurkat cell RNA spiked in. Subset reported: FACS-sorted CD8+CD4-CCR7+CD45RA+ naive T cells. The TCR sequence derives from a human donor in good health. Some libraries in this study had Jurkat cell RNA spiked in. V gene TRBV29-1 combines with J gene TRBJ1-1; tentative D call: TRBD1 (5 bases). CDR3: CSVIGVNTEAFF. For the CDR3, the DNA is TGCAGCGTCATAGGGGTGAACACTGAAGCTTTCTTT.